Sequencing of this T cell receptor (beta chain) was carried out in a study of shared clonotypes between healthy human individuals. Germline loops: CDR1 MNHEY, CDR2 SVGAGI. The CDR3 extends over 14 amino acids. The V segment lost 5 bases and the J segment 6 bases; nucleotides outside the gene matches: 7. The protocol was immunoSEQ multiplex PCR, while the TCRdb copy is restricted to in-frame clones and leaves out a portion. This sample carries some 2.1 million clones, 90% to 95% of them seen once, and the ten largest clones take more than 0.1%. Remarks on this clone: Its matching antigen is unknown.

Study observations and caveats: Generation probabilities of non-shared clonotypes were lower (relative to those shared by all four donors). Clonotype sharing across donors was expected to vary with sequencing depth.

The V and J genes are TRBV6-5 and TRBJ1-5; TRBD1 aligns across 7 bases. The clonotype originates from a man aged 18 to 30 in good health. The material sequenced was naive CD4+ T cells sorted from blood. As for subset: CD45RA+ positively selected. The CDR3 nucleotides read TGTGCCAGCAGTCGGACAGGTATGAGTCAGCCCCAGCATTTT. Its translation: CASSRTGMSQPQHF.